Listed below are T cell receptor beta chains from one sample, sequenced in a study of blood T cell repertoires in COVID-19. Profiling relied on immunoSEQ multiplex PCR, and the TCRdb table lists in-frame clones only, not all of them. The table lists about 210,000 clones, 81% of them singletons. What was sequenced was PBMCs or T cells enriched from blood (not recorded which). The receptor set was obtained from a woman aged 50 to 65 with acute COVID-19. Each CDR3 is given with its conserved first and last residue. The order of the fields is D gene, J gene, V gene, CDR3 length, clone size, CDR3 protein, CDR3 DNA. D genes are given only for firm matches. Some rows mark clone size as missing; the rest say once, few, many or name a class of expanded clone.

NA | TRBJ2-7 | TRBV24-1 | 13 | NA | CATSDGGVGEQYF | TGTGCCACCAGTGACGGGGGAGTTGGCGAGCAGTACTTC
NA | TRBJ2-7 | TRBV24-1 | 16 | NA | CATSDFSGTGVYEQYF | TGTGCCACCAGTGATTTCTCTGGGACGGGGGTTTACGAGCAGTACTTC
TRBD2 | TRBJ2-5 | TRBV5-6 | 17 | once | CASSATGTSGYQETQYF | TGTGCCAGCAGCGCTACAGGGACTAGCGGTTACCAAGAGACCCAGTACTTC
TRBD2 | TRBJ2-1 | TRBV4-1 | 16 | NA | CASSQDGLAGVNEQFF | TGCGCCAGCAGCCAAGACGGACTAGCGGGAGTGAATGAGCAGTTCTTC
TRBD2 | TRBJ2-5 | TRBV7-8 | 16 | NA | CASSLGASGGQETQYF | TGTGCCAGCAGCTTAGGGGCTAGCGGGGGTCAAGAGACCCAGTACTTC
NA | TRBJ1-1 | TRBV14 | 14 | NA | CASSQLGGDTEAFF | TGTGCCAGCAGCCAATTAGGGGGGGACACTGAAGCTTTCTTT
NA | TRBJ2-2 | TRBV6-5 | 14 | NA | CASSRTGNTGELFF | TGTGCCAGCAGTAGGACTGGGAACACCGGGGAGCTGTTTTTT
NA | TRBJ2-7 | TRBV2 | 12 | NA | CASRGLRGEQYF | TGTGCCAGCAGAGGTCTTAGAGGGGAGCAGTACTTC
NA | TRBJ1-2 | TRBV5-6 | 14 | NA | CASSFGGFDTGYTF | TGTGCCAGCAGCTTCGGGGGTTTCGATACTGGCTACACCTTC
NA | TRBJ1-2 | TRBV11-2 | 12 | NA | CASSLAGYGYTF | TGTGCCAGCAGCTTAGCGGGGTATGGCTACACCTTC
NA | TRBJ2-3 | TRBV21-1 | 15 | NA | CASSKVRGLVDTQYF | TGTGCCAGCAGCAAAGTTAGGGGGCTCGTAGATACGCAGTATTTT
NA | TRBJ1-1 | TRBV28 | 13 | NA | CASRRTLNTEAFF | TGTGCCAGCAGAAGGACACTGAACACTGAAGCTTTCTTT
NA | TRBJ1-6 | TRBV19 | 15 | NA | CASNKAGEVNSPLHF | TGTGCCAGTAATAAGGCAGGGGAAGTTAATTCACCCCTCCACTTT
NA | TRBJ2-2 | TRBV28 | 16 | many | CASGQSRGPNTGELFF | TGTGCCAGCGGACAGTCCCGAGGGCCCAACACCGGGGAGCTGTTTTTT
NA | TRBJ2-5 | TRBV5-1 | 15 | NA | CASSLALGREETQYF | TGCGCCAGCAGCTTGGCCCTGGGGCGCGAAGAGACCCAGTACTTC
TRBD2 | TRBJ2-1 | TRBV5-1 | 16 | NA | CASSLTSGGPGNEQFF | TGCGCCAGCAGCCTAACTAGCGGGGGCCCGGGAAATGAGCAGTTCTTC
NA | TRBJ1-1 | TRBV3-1/TRBV3-2 | 12 | NA | CASSHGTEEAFF | TGTGCCAGCAGCCACGGTACTGAAGAAGCTTTCTTT
NA | TRBJ2-7 | TRBV5-5 | 13 | NA | CASSPMASYEQYF | TGTGCCAGCAGCCCCATGGCATCCTACGAGCAGTACTTC
TRBD2 | TRBJ2-7 | TRBV6-2/TRBV6-3 | 15 | NA | CASSSPAAGENEQYF | TGTGCCAGCAGCTCCCCCGCAGCGGGAGAAAACGAGCAGTACTTC
NA | TRBJ1-5 | TRBV24-1 | 14 | NA | CATSETGFGQPQHF | TGTGCCACCAGTGAAACAGGGTTCGGGCAGCCCCAGCATTTT
TRBD1 | TRBJ1-3 | TRBV30 | 12 | NA | CAWRDRGNTIYF | TGTGCCTGGAGGGACAGGGGAAACACCATATATTTT
NA | TRBJ2-2 | TRBV6-2/TRBV6-3 | 15 | NA | CASSSGSGNTGELFF | TGTGCCAGCAGTTCGGGTAGCGGAAACACCGGGGAGCTGTTTTTT
NA | TRBJ1-2 | TRBV5-1 | 16 | NA | CASSRTGSTINYGYTF | TGCGCCAGCAGCCGAACAGGGTCAACTATTAACTATGGCTACACCTTC
TRBD2 | TRBJ2-5 | TRBV19 | 14 | NA | CASSASGLAGVTYF | TGTGCCAGTAGTGCGTCGGGACTAGCGGGAGTTACTTACTTC
NA | TRBJ2-7 | TRBV24-1 | 11 | NA | CATADTYEQYF | TGTGCCACCGCTGACACATACGAGCAGTACTTC
NA | TRBJ2-7 | TRBV3-1/TRBV3-2 | 14 | many | CASSQAFSSYEQYF | TGTGCCAGCAGCCAAGCCTTCAGCTCCTACGAGCAGTACTTC
NA | TRBJ1-4 | TRBV19 | 12 | once | CASKPPGEKLFF | TGTGCCAGTAAACCGCCAGGGGAAAAACTGTTTTTT
NA | TRBJ1-2 | TRBV28 | 14 | NA | CASSLGQQGRGYTF | TGTGCCAGCAGTTTAGGGCAACAGGGTCGGGGCTACACCTTC
NA | TRBJ2-2 | TRBV4-3 | 16 | NA | CASSQLVSGDTGELFF | TGCGCCAGCAGCCAACTAGTTTCGGGAGACACCGGGGAGCTGTTTTTT
TRBD2 | TRBJ2-7 | TRBV4-2 | 17 | few | CASSHADDSSGSYEQYF | TGTGCCAGCAGCCATGCCGACGATTCTAGCGGTTCCTACGAGCAGTACTTC
NA | TRBJ2-5 | TRBV5-4 | 16 | NA | CASSFPGPIGGETQYF | TGTGCCAGCAGCTTCCCCGGGCCCATCGGGGGAGAGACCCAGTACTTC
NA | TRBJ2-7 | TRBV19 | 13 | NA | CASSTQGYYEQYF | TGTGCCAGTAGTACGCAGGGATACTACGAGCAGTACTTC
NA | TRBJ2-7 | TRBV3-1/TRBV3-2 | 13 | NA | CASSQETWSEQYF | TGTGCCAGCAGCCAAGAAACTTGGAGCGAGCAGTACTTC
TRBD2 | TRBJ2-1 | TRBV5-4 | 15 | NA | CASSLVASGDNEQFF | TGTGCCAGCAGCTTGGTAGCTAGCGGGGACAATGAGCAGTTCTTC
NA | TRBJ2-5 | TRBV4-3 | 13 | NA | CASSQGTVETQYF | TGCGCCAGCAGCCAAGGGACAGTGGAGACCCAGTACTTC
NA | TRBJ1-2 | TRBV18 | 14 | NA | CASSLRTSLYGYTF | TGTGCCAGCTCACTTAGGACATCCCTCTATGGCTACACCTTC
TRBD1 | TRBJ1-5 | TRBV4-3 | 15 | NA | CASSQNRGPHQPQHF | TGCGCCAGCAGCCAAAACAGGGGTCCGCATCAGCCCCAGCATTTT
TRBD1 | TRBJ2-6 | TRBV6-2/TRBV6-3 | 15 | NA | CASSTAGGGANVLTF | TGTGCCAGCAGTACCGCAGGGGGTGGGGCCAACGTCCTGACTTTC
TRBD1 | TRBJ2-2 | TRBV7-9 | 17 | NA | CASSLGDRALTTGELFF | TGTGCCAGCAGCTTAGGGGACAGGGCGCTTACTACCGGGGAGCTGTTTTTT
TRBD1 | TRBJ2-7 | TRBV25-1 | 13 | NA | CASRDNRGYEQYF | TGTGCCAGCAGAGATAACAGGGGCTACGAGCAGTACTTC
NA | TRBJ2-4 | TRBV28 | 17 | NA | CASSSLGNRVGNNIQYF | TGTGCCAGCAGTTCATTAGGTAACAGGGTCGGGAATAACATTCAGTACTTC
NA | TRBJ1-6 | TRBV28 | 16 | NA | CASSQILDSFNSPLHF | TGTGCCAGCAGTCAGATCCTGGACAGTTTTAATTCACCCCTCCACTTT
NA | TRBJ1-4 | TRBV5-1 | 15 | NA | CASSLAGSANEKLFF | TGCGCCAGCAGCTTGGCAGGGTCGGCTAATGAAAAACTGTTTTTT
NA | TRBJ2-2 | TRBV11-3 | 16 | NA | CASSSPGSANTGELFF | TGTGCCAGCAGCTCTCCCGGCAGCGCGAACACCGGGGAGCTGTTTTTT
NA | TRBJ2-1 | TRBV11-1 | 14 | NA | CASSPQRAGPGPFF | TGTGCCAGCAGCCCCCAGCGTGCGGGCCCTGGGCCGTTCTTC
NA | TRBJ1-1 | TRBV12-3/TRBV12-4 | 13 | NA | CASSKQEIAEAFF | TGTGCCAGCAGTAAACAGGAGATTGCTGAAGCTTTCTTT
NA | TRBJ2-1 | TRBV27 | 17 | many | CASSYRGGINPYNEQFF | TGTGCCAGCAGTTACAGGGGGGGGATAAATCCCTACAATGAGCAGTTCTTC
NA | TRBJ2-7 | TRBV5-3 | 15 | few | CARSFLWTTTYEQYF | TGTGCCAGAAGCTTCCTCTGGACAACCACCTACGAGCAGTACTTC
TRBD2 | TRBJ2-5 | TRBV4-1 | 15 | NA | CASSQDGLAGGQLDF | TGCGCCAGCAGCCAAGATGGACTAGCGGGGGGCCAGTTGGACTTC
NA | TRBJ2-2 | TRBV28 | 16 | NA | CASRQSPARSPGELFF | TGTGCCAGCAGACAATCCCCCGCTCGTTCCCCCGGGGAGCTGTTTTTT
TRBD1 | TRBJ1-1 | TRBV28 | 16 | NA | CASSLRGQGRRTEAFF | TGTGCCAGCAGTTTACGGGGACAGGGACGACGGACTGAAGCTTTCTTT
NA | TRBJ1-6 | TRBV6-5 | 16 | NA | CASSYSSSSYNSPLHF | TGTGCCAGCAGTTACTCGAGCTCCTCCTATAATTCACCCCTCCACTTT
NA | TRBJ1-4 | TRBV15 | 14 | NA | CATSFRSTNEKLFF | TGTGCCACCAGCTTCCGTTCAACTAATGAAAAACTGTTTTTT
TRBD2 | TRBJ2-1 | TRBV7-2 | 17 | NA | CASSPDGASGANNEQFF | TGTGCCAGCAGCCCCGATGGGGCTAGCGGGGCTAACAATGAGCAGTTCTTC
NA | TRBJ2-3 | TRBV11-3 | 14 | few | CASSLGTGSDTQYF | TGTGCCAGCAGCTTAGGCACAGGTTCGGATACGCAGTATTTT
NA | TRBJ1-2 | TRBV7-9 | 15 | NA | CASSLAQTGLYGYTF | TGTGCCAGCAGCTTAGCCCAGACAGGCCTCTATGGCTACACCTTC
NA | TRBJ2-4 | TRBV19 | 16 | NA | CASSRGSRLAKNIQYF | TGTGCCAGTAGTCGAGGGTCTCGTCTAGCCAAAAACATTCAGTACTTC
NA | TRBJ1-2 | TRBV19 | 14 | NA | CASSISGSGYGYTF | TGTGCCAGTAGTATTTCCGGGAGCGGCTATGGCTACACCTTC